The 16 T cell receptor beta chains in this list originate from one sample, sequenced in a study of early T cells in non-severe SARS-CoV-2 infection. MiXCR, applied by TCRdb to the 5' RACE reads, yields one record per CDR3 protein. The sample contains 95,000 to 100,000 distinct CDR3 sequences, over 10% of which appear only once. Sequences were obtained from whole blood. The receptors here all came from an adult who was a healthcare worker with PCR-confirmed SARS-CoV-2 infection or an uninfected control (not recorded which).

This rearrangement joins TRBV7-2 to TRBJ2-5; the match to TRBD2 covers 8 bases. Losses at the gene ends were 1 base for V and 2 bases for J; bases not matched to a gene: 3. Germline V gene sequence: CDR1 SGHTA, CDR2 FQGNSA. This CDR3 has 15 residues. This CDR3 is CASSLVAGRQETQYF. Written as DNA, the CDR3 is TGTGCCAGCAGCTTAGTAGCGGGGAGGCAAGAGACCCAGTACTTC.

The CDR3: CASSNRGLTDTQYF. The CDR3 DNA reads TGTGCCAGCAGCAATCGGGGGTTGACAGATACGCAGTATTTT. The chain links TRBV27 to TRBJ2-3, with D possibly TRBD2 on 6 matching bases. The V gene lost 6 bases and the J gene lost 3 bases, with 13 bases spanning the gap. The germline V gene has CDR1 MNHEY and CDR2 SMNVEV (reference sequence). This CDR3 is built from 14 residues.

This clonotype was seen repeatedly, ten times or more. V gene TRBV7-8 combines with J gene TRBJ2-2; tentatively, D is TRBD1 (6 bases). With 7 bases removed from V and 5 bases from J, the gap between germline ends came to 17 bases. The germline V gene has CDR1 SGHVS and CDR2 FQNEAQ. The CDR3 length is 15 residues. In nucleotides, the CDR3 is TGTGCCAGCACCCATACAACAGGGATGACCGGGGAGCTGTTTTTT. Translated, it gives CASTHTTGMTGELFF.

This clonotype appeared many times. The chain employs TRBV7-8 and TRBJ2-2; no clear D. Deletions cut 6 bases from V and 3 bases from J, with 5 bases between. CDR3 length: 12 residues. Germline V CDR1 and CDR2: SGHVS, FQNEAQ. This CDR3 reads CASRLHTGELFF. CDR3 nucleotide sequence: TGTGCCAGCAGACTGCACACCGGGGAGCTGTTTTTT.

This clonotype appeared a few times. The chain has TRBV29-1 and TRBJ1-1; possibly TRBD1 for D (6 bases). Germline CDR1 SQVTM, CDR2 ANQGSEA. CDR3 length: 13 amino acids. Trimming removed 4 bases at V and 7 bases at J, with 16 bases between. This CDR3 is CSVGKDSWNEAFF. For the CDR3, the DNA is TGCAGCGTTGGGAAGGACAGTTGGAATGAAGCTTTCTTT.

The chain couples TRBV10-2 to TRBJ2-3, with D unresolved. This CDR3 spans 12 amino acids. Germline CDR1 is WSHSY and CDR2 is SAAADI. Trimming shortened V by 6 bases and J by 6 bases, and 10 bases separated the two germline ends. The CDR3 DNA reads as TGCGCCAGCAGCGGTAGCTTGGATACGCAGTATTTT. This encodes CASSGSLDTQYF.

In its sample, this clonotype was seen many times. The chain employs TRBV27 and TRBJ1-1, with D perhaps TRBD1 (6 bases). CDR3 size: 13 residues. V gave up 4 bases and J gave up 5 bases, with 11 bases separating them. The V gene's germline CDR1 is MNHEY and CDR2 SMNVEV (reference sequence). The CDR3 spells CASSYRVWTEAFF. Here the CDR3 DNA reads TGTGCCAGCAGTTACAGGGTTTGGACTGAAGCTTTCTTT.

In this sample, this clonotype turned up many times. V is TRBV6-6 and J is TRBJ1-6; D unresolved. V was cut by 7 bases and J by 6 bases, with 13 bases left in between. This CDR3 has 14 residues. The germline gives CDR1 MNHNY, CDR2 SVGAGI (reference sequence). CDR3 nucleotide sequence: TGTGCCAGCACCTGGCGGGCCGTTAATTCACCCCTCCACTTT. This encodes CASTWRAVNSPLHF.

This clonotype occurred many times. This chain links TRBV5-1 with TRBJ2-5, with 14 bases lining up with TRBD2. Per the germline V gene, CDR1 is SGHRS and CDR2 is YFSETQ. The CDR3 consists of 19 residues. V shed 4 bases and J 2 bases; nucleotides not matched to a gene: 13. The CDR3 bases are TGCGCCAGCAGCCTACAGACTAGCGGGGGGGCCGGAAGGCAAGAGACCCAGTACTTC. It is translated as CASSLQTSGGAGRQETQYF.

This clonotype was seen many times. The rearrangement uses TRBV28 and TRBJ2-1; 12 bases are shared with TRBD2. Germline V gives CDR1 MDHEN, CDR2 SYDVKM. V gave up 6 bases and J gave up 5 bases; unmatched junction bases: 8. The CDR3 runs to 16 residues. The CDR3 protein is CASSRLAGVDNNEQFF. CDR3 in DNA: TGTGCCAGCAGCCGACTAGCGGGGGTAGATAACAATGAGCAGTTCTTC.

V usage is TRBV3-2 and J usage is TRBJ1-5. TRBV3-2 is classified as a pseudogene. The CDR3 extends over 20 amino acids. The CDR3 sequence is CASSRVLDRISLPTNQPQHF. The CDR3 bases are TGTGCCAGCAGCCGAGTGCTGGATCGGATTTCGCTTCCCACTAATCAGCCCCAGCATTTT.

This clonotype was seen many times. The chain combines TRBV25-1 with TRBJ2-5; 7 bases match TRBD1. V dropped 6 bases and J dropped 1; count of bases not matched to a gene: 2. CDR3 length equals 13 residues. Germline V gene data show CDR1 as MGHDK and CDR2 as SYGVNS. As DNA, the CDR3 is TGTGCCAGCAGCTGGGACAGCCAAGAGACCCAGTACTTC. Its translation is CASSWDSQETQYF.

In its sample, this clonotype was seen many times. This chain uses TRBV11-2 with TRBJ2-5; D gene unclear. The V and J ends lost 2 bases and 5 bases respectively, with 6 bases between them. Germline CDR1 reads SGHAT; CDR2 reads FQNNGV. The CDR3 runs to 12 residues. CDR3 loop: CASSLTTETQYF. In DNA form, the CDR3 reads TGTGCCAGCAGCTTAACCACCGAGACCCAGTACTTC.

This clonotype was counted between two and nine times. The chain recombines TRBV20-1 with TRBJ1-4, with D possibly TRBD1 on 6 matching bases. CDR1 is DFQATT and CDR2 is SNEGSKA in the germline V gene (reference sequence). CDR3 length equals 14 residues. Trimming removed 4 bases from V and 5 bases from J, with 14 bases in between. The CDR3 bases are TGCAGTGCTAACCGGGCAGGGGCCAATGAAAAACTGTTTTTT. Residues: CSANRAGANEKLFF.

DNA for the CDR3: TGTGCCAGCAGACCGATCGGGGGCGACCGTTACAATGAGCAGTTCTTC. Residues: CASRPIGGDRYNEQFF. The chain links TRBV11-2 to TRBJ2-1; TRBD1 or TRBD2 may be the D gene (6 bases each). V was trimmed by 6 bases and J by 4 bases, leaving 19 bases between them. Germline V lookup: CDR1 SGHAT, CDR2 FQNNGV. CDR3 length: 16 amino acids.

The chain combines TRBV5-1 with TRBJ1-1; D call uncertain. The CDR3 sequence is 15 residues long. Germline V gene lookup returns CDR1 SGHRS and CDR2 YFSETQ. Trimming left V 0 bases short and J 0 bases short, with 9 bases between. The DNA for the CDR3 is TGCGCCAGCAGCTTGGGACTGAAAATGAACACTGAAGCTTTCTTT. This gives the protein CASSLGLKMNTEAFF.